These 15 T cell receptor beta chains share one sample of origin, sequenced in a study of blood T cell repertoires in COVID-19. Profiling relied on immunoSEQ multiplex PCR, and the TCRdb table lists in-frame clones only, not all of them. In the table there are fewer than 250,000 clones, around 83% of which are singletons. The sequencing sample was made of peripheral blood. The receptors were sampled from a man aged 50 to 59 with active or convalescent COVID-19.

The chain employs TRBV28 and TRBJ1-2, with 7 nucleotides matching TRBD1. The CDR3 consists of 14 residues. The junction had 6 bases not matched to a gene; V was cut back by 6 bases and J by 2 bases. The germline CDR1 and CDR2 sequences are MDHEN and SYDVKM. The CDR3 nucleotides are TGTGCCAGCAGACCACCGGGACAGAACTATGGCTACACCTTC. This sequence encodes CASRPPGQNYGYTF.

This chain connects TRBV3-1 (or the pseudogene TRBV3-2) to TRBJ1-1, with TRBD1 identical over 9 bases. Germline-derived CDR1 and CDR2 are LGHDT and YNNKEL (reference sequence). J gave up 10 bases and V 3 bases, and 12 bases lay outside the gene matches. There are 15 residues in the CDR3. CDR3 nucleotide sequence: TGTGCCAGCAGCCAGACCGGACAGGGGAGAAGGTCAGCTTTCTTT. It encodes CASSQTGQGRRSAFF.

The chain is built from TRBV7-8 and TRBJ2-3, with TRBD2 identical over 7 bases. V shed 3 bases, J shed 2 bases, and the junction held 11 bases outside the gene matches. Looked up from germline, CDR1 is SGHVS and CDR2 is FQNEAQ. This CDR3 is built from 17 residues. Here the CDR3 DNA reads TGTGCCAGCAGCTTTGGGCCCTCGACTAGCCCCACAGATACGCAGTATTTT. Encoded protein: CASSFGPSTSPTDTQYF.

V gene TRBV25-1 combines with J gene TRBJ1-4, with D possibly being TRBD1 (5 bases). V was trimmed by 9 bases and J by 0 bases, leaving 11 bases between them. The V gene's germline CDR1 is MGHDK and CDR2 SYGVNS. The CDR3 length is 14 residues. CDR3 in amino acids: CARDGTPTNEKLFF. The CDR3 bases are TGTGCCAGGGACGGGACTCCAACTAATGAAAAACTGTTTTTT. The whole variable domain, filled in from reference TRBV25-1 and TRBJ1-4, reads EADIYQTPRYLVIGTGKKITLECSQTMGHDKMYWYQQDPGMELHLIHYSYGVNSTEKGDLSSESTVSRIRTEHFPLTLESARPSHTSQYLCARDGTPTNEKLFFGSGTQLSVL.

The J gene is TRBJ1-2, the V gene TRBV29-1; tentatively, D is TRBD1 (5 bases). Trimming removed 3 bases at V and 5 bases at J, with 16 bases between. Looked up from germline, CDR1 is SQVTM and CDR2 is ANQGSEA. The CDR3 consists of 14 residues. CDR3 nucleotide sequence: TGCAGCGTTGAGGACTATTCCGGGACTTATGGCTACACCTTC. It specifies CSVEDYSGTYGYTF.

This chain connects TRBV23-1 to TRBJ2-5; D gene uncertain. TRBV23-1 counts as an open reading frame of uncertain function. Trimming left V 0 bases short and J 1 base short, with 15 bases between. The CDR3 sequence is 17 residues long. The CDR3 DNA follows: TGCGCCAGCAGTCAATCCGCCGCCAGGCAGACCCAAGAGACCCAGTACTTC. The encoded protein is CASSQSAARQTQETQYF.

The CDR3 loop is CASSDRDRSNYGYTF. For the CDR3, the DNA is TGTGCCAGCAGCGACCGGGACAGATCTAACTATGGCTACACCTTC. The chain employs TRBV9 and TRBJ1-2; 7 bases are a match to TRBD1. Germline CDR1 SGDLS, CDR2 YYNGEE. The CDR3 sequence is 15 residues long. V lost 3 bases and J lost 0; bases outside the gene matches: 5.

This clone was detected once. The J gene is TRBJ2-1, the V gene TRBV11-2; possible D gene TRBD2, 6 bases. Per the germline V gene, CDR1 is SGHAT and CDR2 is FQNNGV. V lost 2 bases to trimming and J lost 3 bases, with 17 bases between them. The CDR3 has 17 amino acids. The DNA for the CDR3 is TGTGCCAGCAGCTTATGGACGGGAGTAGGTTTCTACAATGAGCAGTTCTTC. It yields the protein CASSLWTGVGFYNEQFF. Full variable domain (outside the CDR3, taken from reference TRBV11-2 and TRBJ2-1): EAGVAQSPRYKIIEKRQSVAFWCNPISGHATLYWYQQILGQGPKLLIQFQNNGVVDDSQLPKDRFSAERLKGVDSTLKIQPAKLEDSAVYLCASSLWTGVGFYNEQFFGPGTRLTVL.

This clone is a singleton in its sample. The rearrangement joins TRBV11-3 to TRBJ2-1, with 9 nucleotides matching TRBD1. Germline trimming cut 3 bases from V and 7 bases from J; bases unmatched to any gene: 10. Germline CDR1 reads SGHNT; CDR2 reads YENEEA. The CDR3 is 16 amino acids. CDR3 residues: CASSFAGTGSRNEQFF. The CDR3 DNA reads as TGTGCCAGCAGCTTTGCCGGGACAGGGTCGCGGAATGAGCAGTTCTTC. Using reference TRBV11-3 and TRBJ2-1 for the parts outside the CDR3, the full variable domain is EAGVVQSPRYKIIEKKQPVAFWCNPISGHNTLYWYLQNLGQGPELLIRYENEEAVDDSQLPKDRFSAERLKGVDSTLKIQPAELGDSAVYLCASSFAGTGSRNEQFFGPGTRLTVL.

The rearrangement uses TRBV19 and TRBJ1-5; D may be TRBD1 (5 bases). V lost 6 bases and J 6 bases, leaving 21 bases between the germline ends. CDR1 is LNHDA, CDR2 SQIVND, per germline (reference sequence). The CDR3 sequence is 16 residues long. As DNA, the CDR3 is TGTGCCAGTAGCACCGCGGTTCGGGGGTTCGGTCAGCCCCAGCATTTT. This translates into CASSTAVRGFGQPQHF.

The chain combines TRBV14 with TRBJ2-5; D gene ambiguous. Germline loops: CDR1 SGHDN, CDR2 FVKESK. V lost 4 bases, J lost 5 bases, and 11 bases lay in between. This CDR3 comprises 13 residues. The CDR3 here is CASSPLRVETQYF. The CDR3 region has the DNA TGTGCCAGCAGCCCCCTCCGGGTGGAGACCCAGTACTTC.

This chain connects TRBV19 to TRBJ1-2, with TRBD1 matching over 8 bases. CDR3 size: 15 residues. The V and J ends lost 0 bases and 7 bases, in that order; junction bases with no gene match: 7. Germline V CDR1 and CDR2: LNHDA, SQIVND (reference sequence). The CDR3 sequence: CASSIDLKDRAGYTF. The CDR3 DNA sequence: TGTGCCAGTAGTATAGATCTGAAGGACAGGGCTGGCTACACCTTC. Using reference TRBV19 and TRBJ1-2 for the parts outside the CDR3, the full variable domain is DGGITQSPKYLFRKEGQNVTLSCEQNLNHDAMYWYRQDPGQGLRLIYYSQIVNDFQKGDIAEGYSVSREKKESFPLTVTSAQKNPTAFYLCASSIDLKDRAGYTFGSGTRLTVV.

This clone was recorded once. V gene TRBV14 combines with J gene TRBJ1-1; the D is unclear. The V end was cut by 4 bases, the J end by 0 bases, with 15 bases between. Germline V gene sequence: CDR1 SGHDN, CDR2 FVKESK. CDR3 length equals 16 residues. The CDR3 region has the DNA TGTGCCAGCAGCCCCTGGCGGCCCGCCGTGAACACTGAAGCTTTCTTT. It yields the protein CASSPWRPAVNTEAFF.

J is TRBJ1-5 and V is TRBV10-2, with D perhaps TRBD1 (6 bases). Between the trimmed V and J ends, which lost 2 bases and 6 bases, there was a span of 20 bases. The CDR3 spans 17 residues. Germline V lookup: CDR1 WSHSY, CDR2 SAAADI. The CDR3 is CASSETGSLGIGQPQHF. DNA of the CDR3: TGCGCCAGCAGTGAGACAGGGTCCCTCGGCATTGGTCAGCCCCAGCATTTT.

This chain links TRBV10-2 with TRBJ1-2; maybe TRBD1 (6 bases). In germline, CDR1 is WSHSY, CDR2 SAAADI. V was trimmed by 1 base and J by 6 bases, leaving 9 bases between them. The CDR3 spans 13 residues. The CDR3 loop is CASSEWQGNGYTF. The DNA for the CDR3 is TGCGCCAGCAGTGAGTGGCAGGGGAATGGCTACACCTTC.